The T cell receptor (beta chain) under discussion was sequenced for a study of CD8 T cells in ankylosing spondylitis. This clonotype was seen ten or more times. Its antigen is currently unknown. The CDR3 length is 15 residues. Per germline, CDR1 SGHVS and CDR2 FNYEAQ. V was shortened by 5 bases and J by 2 bases, with 15 bases between the two germline ends. Researchers built TCR beta libraries using quantitative 5'-RACE with molecular barcodes. TCRdb called the 5' RACE reads again in MiXCR, with one record for every CDR3 protein. The sample has about 320,000 distinct CDR3 sequences, roughly 10% seen once; the top ten hold about a tenth. Points from the study as a whole: Typical of ankylosing spondylitis blood, it appeared, was a TCR beta motif of seven to nine highly homologous variants. Past research had described some motif variants in reactive arthritis synovial fluid and blood.

This receptor was obtained from a female donor with ankylosing spondylitis or in good health (not recorded which). The V gene is TRBV7-6, the J gene TRBJ2-5, with TRBD2 as a possible D gene (5 bases). The sample taken for sequencing was blood, either unsorted or a sorted T cell fraction (not recorded which). CDR3 bases: TGTGCCAGCAGCGGGGAGTTCGCCCCACAAGAGACCCAGTACTTC. It specifies CASSGEFAPQETQYF.